This TCR beta chain was sequenced for a study of blood T cell repertoires in COVID-19. Study-level information: Italy, Spain and the United States were the sources of the convalescent and acute COVID-19 samples. PBMCs, B-cell-depleted T cells, or T cells were the source of the cDNA or gDNA that made up the material.

CDR1 and CDR2 from the germline V gene are SGHAT and FQDESV (reference sequence). Trimming removed 11 bases from V and 6 bases from J; junction bases left unmatched: 11. The CDR3 length is 13 residues. Sequenced by immunoSEQ multiplex PCR; TCRdb stores in-frame clones only, minus some. The sample shows around 170,000 clones, just under 80% of them seen only once. The receptor was derived from a man between 65 and 85 years old with active or convalescent COVID-19. The sequencing sample was made of peripheral blood. V usage is TRBV11-1 and J usage is TRBJ2-7; 9 bases line up with TRBD2. The CDR3 bases are TGTGCCTCAGGAGGAACTAGCGGGCGCGAGCAGTACTTC. Encoded protein: CASGGTSGREQYF.